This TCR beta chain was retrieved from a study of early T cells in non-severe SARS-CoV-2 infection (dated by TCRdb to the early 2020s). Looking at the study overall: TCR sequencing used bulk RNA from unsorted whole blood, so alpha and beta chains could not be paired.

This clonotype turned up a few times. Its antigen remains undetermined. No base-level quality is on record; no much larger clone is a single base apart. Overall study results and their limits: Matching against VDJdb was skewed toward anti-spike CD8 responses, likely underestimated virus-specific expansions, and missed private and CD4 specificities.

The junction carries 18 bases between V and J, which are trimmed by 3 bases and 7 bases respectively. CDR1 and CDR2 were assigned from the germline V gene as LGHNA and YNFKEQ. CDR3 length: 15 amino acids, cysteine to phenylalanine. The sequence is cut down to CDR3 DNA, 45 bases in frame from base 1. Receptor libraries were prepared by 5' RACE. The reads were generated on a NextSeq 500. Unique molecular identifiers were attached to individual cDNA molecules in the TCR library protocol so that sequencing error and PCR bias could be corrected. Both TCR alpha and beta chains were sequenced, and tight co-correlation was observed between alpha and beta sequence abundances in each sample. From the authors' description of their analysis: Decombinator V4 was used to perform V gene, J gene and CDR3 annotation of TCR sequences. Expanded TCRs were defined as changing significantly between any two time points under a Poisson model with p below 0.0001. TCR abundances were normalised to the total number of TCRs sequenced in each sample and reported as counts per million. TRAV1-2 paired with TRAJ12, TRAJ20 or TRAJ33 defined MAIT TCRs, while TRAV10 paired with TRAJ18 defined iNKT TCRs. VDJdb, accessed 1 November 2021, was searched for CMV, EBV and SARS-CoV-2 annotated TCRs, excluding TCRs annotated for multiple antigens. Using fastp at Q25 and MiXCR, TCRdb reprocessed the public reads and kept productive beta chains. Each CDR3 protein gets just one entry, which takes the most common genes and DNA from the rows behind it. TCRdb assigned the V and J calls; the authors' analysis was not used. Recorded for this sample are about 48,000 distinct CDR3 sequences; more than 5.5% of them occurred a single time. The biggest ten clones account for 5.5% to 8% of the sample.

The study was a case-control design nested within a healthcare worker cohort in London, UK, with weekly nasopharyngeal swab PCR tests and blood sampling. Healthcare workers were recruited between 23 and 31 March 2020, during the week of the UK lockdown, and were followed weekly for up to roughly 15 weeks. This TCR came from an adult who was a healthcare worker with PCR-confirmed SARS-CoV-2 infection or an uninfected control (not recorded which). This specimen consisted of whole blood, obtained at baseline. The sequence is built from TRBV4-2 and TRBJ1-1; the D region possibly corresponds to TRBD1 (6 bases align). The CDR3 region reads CASSQALGTPLEAFF. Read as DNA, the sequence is TGTGCCAGCAGCCAGGCGCTGGGGACACCGCTTGAAGCTTTCTTT.